What follows is one T cell receptor (beta chain) and its context. This clonotype was recorded many times. Its recognized antigen is unknown. Base-call qualities are not available, and no considerably larger clone is one nucleotide away. The sample originates from a study of regulatory T cells in long-lasting Graves disease (dated by TCRdb to about 2021). Concerning the study at large: Antithyroid drugs had been taken for less than 3 months by newly diagnosed Graves' disease patients. This study used TCR sequencing and RNA sequencing of peripheral blood to compare persistent Graves' disease patients against newly diagnosed Graves' disease patients. The study was conducted in China and was registered as a clinical trial. TCR sequencing covered around 13 persistent and some 20 newly diagnosed Graves' disease patients, some 33 samples in total. Results and caveats for the whole study, not just this receptor: TRBV28, TRBJ1-2 and TRBJ2-5 were preferentially used in persistent disease, while TRBV20-1 and TRBJ2-1 were favored in newly diagnosed disease. The small sample size was acknowledged by the authors as a limitation that may reduce accuracy. Compared with newly diagnosed patients, patients with persistent Graves' disease had lower TCR Shannon entropy and fewer highly expanded clones, which suggests clonal expansion. Only peripheral blood was studied, because thyroid tissue, the primary lesion, was inaccessible. A larger number of public clonotypes was shared among persistent patients (fewer than 3,000) than among newly diagnosed patients (around 970). Only the TCR beta chain was sequenced and analyzed.

Trimming leaves V shorter by 0 bases and J shorter by 5 bases, with the junction holding 5 bases beyond the gene matches. The CDR1 and CDR2 encoded by the germline V gene are KGHSH and LQKENI. Including the terminal cysteine and phenylalanine, the CDR3 comprises 15 residues. Just CDR3 DNA is preserved here, 45 bases in frame from base 1. To prepare the library, multiplex PCR was applied. Sequencing took place on an Illumina HiSeq 4000. TCR beta libraries were built with iRepertoire HTBI primers and Arm-PCR amplification of CDR3 regions. PCR products were gel purified before sequencing. The published analysis was carried out like this. Gene usage analysis of CDR3 amino acid clonotypes relied on the roughly 60 TRBV and fewer than 15 TRBJ segments identified across samples. Filtered high-quality paired reads were merged into contigs using COPE and FqMerger. Contigs were aligned with BLAST to IMGT TRBV, TRBD and TRBJ reference genes, and CDR3 was defined per IMGT. Clonotypes above 0.1% frequency were classified as highly expanded clones. Repertoire diversity was measured by Shannon entropy, and V-J evenness by the Gini coefficient. Public clonotypes were defined as clonotypes shared by more than one individual. TCRdb reanalyzed the raw reads on its own, using fastp at Q25 for trimming and MiXCR for clone calling, and kept in-frame beta chains. Each CDR3 protein appears once, grouped with its most common genes and DNA. These V and J calls rely on TCRdb rather than the paper's analysis. This sample lists approximately 390,000 distinct CDR3 sequences; under 20% were detected once. The top ten hold 20% of the sample.

The time point label of this sample denotes: newly diagnosed GD, antithyroid drugs for less than 3 months. RNA was extracted from PBMCs in TRIzol for both TCR sequencing and RNA sequencing. The diagnosis of Graves' disease followed American Thyroid Association guidelines. Recruitment of patients was carried out at an endocrinology department in Xi'an, China. Each patient gave about 8.1 milliliters of peripheral blood, collected in an EDTA anticoagulant tube. Ficoll Paque Plus density gradient separation was used to isolate PBMCs, and no further T cell sorting was done. RNA quality was checked with an Agilent 2100 Bioanalyzer and agarose gel, and concentration with a NanoDrop 2000. This same sample was also part of a study on T cells in Graves' hyperthyroidism and ophthalmopathy. As described in the second report: Stable Graves' hyperthyroidism was defined as no progression to ophthalmopathy during 18 months of follow-up. Hyperthyroidism patients were newly diagnosed, had a disease duration of under 2 months, and were aged 18 to 65 years. The study excluded patients with uncontrolled infections, other autoimmune diseases, pregnancy or lactation. Clinical symptoms, serum thyroxine and TRAb, thyroid ultrasound, and orbital computed tomography formed the basis for the diagnoses. The first round of RT-PCR for the TCR CDR3 was performed with the HTBI primer set and the Qiagen OneStep RT-PCR kit. Most expanded thyroid clonotypes (frequency above 0.001) were also detected in blood, suggesting blood repertoires may reflect thyroid immune responses. A model built on a 13 V-J signature distinguished ophthalmopathy from stable hyperthyroidism, reaching 85% to 90% sensitivity and about 81% specificity in cross-validation and 80%/75% in testing. In validation, the model predicted progression to ophthalmopathy with over 65% sensitivity and approximately 74% specificity, a median of approximately 6.7 months before onset. TCR V-J signatures able to tell the groups apart were searched for in a discovery cohort of some 100 patients, of whom around 42 had Graves' ophthalmopathy and 57 had stable Graves' hyperthyroidism. Prospective prediction of ophthalmopathy was tested in an independent validation cohort consisting of about 20 hyperthyroidism patients and 17 patients who later progressed to ophthalmopathy. The 75 to 100 discovery patients were divided at random into training and test sets in a 7:3 ratio. The study also compared thyroid tissue and blood T-cell repertoires from about six Graves' hyperthyroidism patients. Once sampling was done, hyperthyroidism patients were given methimazole at a starting dose of 30 mg daily, whereas ophthalmopathy patients were given high-dose intravenous methylprednisolone. A second multiplex PCR round built the libraries, followed by size selection and purification. The libraries were sequenced on an Illumina HiSeq2000 using paired-end 100 bp reads. SOAPnuke was used to process the raw data, throwing out any read that contained adapters or uncalled bases, had a mean Phred below 15, or lacked an exact constant-primer or identifier match. COPE v1.2.5 was used to merge the high-quality paired reads, and each unique nucleotide sequence was defined as a clonotype. MiTCR v1.1 was used to align clonotypes to the IMGT TRBV, TRBD and TRBJ reference segments. Only V-J combinations with frequency above 0.0001, covering 98% to 99.2% of repertoires, were analysed. The TCS score was defined as the ratio of F50 (clonal expansion) to E x V (chaos), calculated using BLOSUM62-based TCRdist between CDR3 peptides within each V-J. Welch's t-statistics and random forest reduced approximately 520 V-J features to 13, which were used in a naive Bayes classifier (R e1071). Sample size was not statistically predetermined, and blinding of investigators to group allocation was not performed. According to the paper, TCR Vbeta CDR3 sequencing was carried out on about 140 peripheral blood samples, which came from 40 to 45 ophthalmopathy, around 74 hyperthyroidism and roughly 17 progressor patients.

Sequencing was performed on peripheral blood mononuclear cells (PBMCs), taken at new diagnosis, from a patient treated with antithyroid drugs. This TCR came from a woman aged 18-29 years with Graves disease. Donor details come from another sample of the same person, matched by shared clones. The chain joins TRBV18 to TRBJ2-3, with TRBD1 matching 7 junction bases. The base sequence is TGTGCCAGCTCACCACCGAGTAGGGGGCAAGATACGCAGTATTTT. Its protein product is CASSPPSRGQDTQYF.